Described below is a single TCR beta chain sequence and its context. This clonotype has ten or more counts. There is no known antigen for this receptor. No base-level quality is on record; no much larger clone is a single base apart. This sample is part of a study of CDR3 diversity in severe acne (dated by TCRdb to between 2017 and 2020). The CDR3, cysteine through phenylalanine, is 16 amino acids long. CDR3 DNA only is kept here, 48 bases in frame from base 1. V was cut back by 1 base and J by 0 bases, leaving a gap of 9 bases between them. Looking up the germline V gene yields CDR1 MNHEY and CDR2 SVGAGI. The library was obtained by PCR. Sequencing used an Illumina HiSeq 2000. TCRdb applied fastp at Q25 and MiXCR to the public reads, then kept only in-frame beta chains. Each entry is one CDR3 protein sequence, shown with its most common DNA and genes. Across this sample there are around 83,000 distinct CDR3 sequences, with approximately 54% seen only once. The ten largest clones represent about 9.9% of the sample.

The sample comprised blood. The sequence is built from TRBV6-5 and TRBJ2-2; a tentative D call is TRBD1 (5 bases match). The receptor comes from a male donor with severe acne vulgaris. Here is the DNA: TGTGCCAGCAGTTACTTGTGGGGCTCGAACACCGGGGAGCTGTTTTTT. Its translation is CASSYLWGSNTGELFF.